The rows below give T cell receptor beta chains drawn from one sample of a study of shared clonotypes between healthy human individuals. Only in-frame clones appear in the TCRdb table, and some are missing; sequencing was by immunoSEQ multiplex PCR. The table shows hundreds of thousands of clones, with roughly 98% occurring only once. The sample taken for sequencing was naive CD8+ T cells sorted from blood. Receptor source: a man younger than 45 in good health. The CDR3 runs from the conserved cysteine through the conserved F or W. D genes are given only for firm matches. Size tells how often a clone was seen (once, few, many) or the class of an expanded clone, and some rows leave it out.

NA	TRBD2	TRBV10-3	TRBJ2-7	CAISVGLAEWYEQYF	TGTGCCATCAGTGTAGGGCTAGCGGAATGGTACGAGCAGTACTTC
NA	NA	TRBV28	TRBJ1-1	CASSPTGLGTEAFF	TGTGCCAGCAGTCCCACAGGGTTGGGGACTGAAGCTTTCTTT
NA	NA	TRBV11-2	TRBJ2-7	CASSLVGGVIEQYF	TGTGCCAGCAGCTTAGTAGGCGGAGTAATCGAGCAGTACTTC
NA	TRBD1	TRBV11-3	TRBJ2-7	CASSFGTAYEQYF	TGTGCCAGCAGCTTCGGGACAGCCTACGAGCAGTACTTC
NA	TRBD1	TRBV7-9	TRBJ1-5	CASSLSPGTVNQPQHF	TGTGCCAGCAGCTTATCCCCTGGGACAGTCAATCAGCCCCAGCATTTT
NA	TRBD2	TRBV27	TRBJ2-1	CASSFDPGGPDEQFF	TGTGCCAGCAGTTTCGACCCGGGAGGGCCTGATGAGCAGTTCTTC
NA	TRBD1	TRBV7-9	TRBJ1-5	CASSPQGAQPQHF	TGTGCCAGCAGCCCACAGGGGGCTCAGCCCCAGCATTTT
NA	TRBD1	TRBV5-4	TRBJ2-3	CASFLQGAGTDTQYF	TGTGCCAGCTTTCTTCAGGGGGCCGGCACAGATACGCAGTATTTT
NA	NA	TRBV19	TRBJ1-2	CASSMAGKGRGYTF	TGTGCCAGTAGTATGGCGGGGAAGGGCAGGGGCTACACCTTC
NA	NA	TRBV11-2	TRBJ2-7	CASSSGSSYEQYF	TGTGCCAGCAGCTCCGGGAGCTCCTACGAGCAGTACTTC
few	NA	TRBV7-3	TRBJ2-2	CASSSTEGPGELFF	TGTGCCAGCAGCTCCACCGAGGGACCCGGGGAGCTGTTTTTT
NA	NA	TRBV5-6	TRBJ2-3	CASSLGQQQYF	TGTGCCAGCAGCTTGGGACAACAGCAGTATTTT
NA	NA	TRBV28	TRBJ2-7	CASSFTPPGLPPYF	TGTGCCAGCAGTTTTACCCCCCCCGGACTACCCCCGTACTTC
NA	NA	TRBV10-1	TRBJ2-1	CASSGDRWDEQFF	TGCGCCAGCAGTGGAGACAGGTGGGATGAGCAGTTCTTC
NA	NA	TRBV19	TRBJ1-5	CASSLNGANQPQHF	TGTGCCAGTAGTCTTAACGGGGCGAATCAGCCCCAGCATTTT
NA	NA	TRBV5-8	TRBJ2-1	CASSLWRRDPSGNEQFF	TGTGCCAGCAGCTTGTGGCGCCGGGACCCCAGTGGGAATGAGCAGTTCTTC
NA	TRBD2	TRBV13	TRBJ2-3	CASSLAGGPTDTQYF	TGTGCCAGCAGCTTAGCGGGAGGGCCCACAGATACGCAGTATTTT
few	TRBD1	TRBV10-1	TRBJ2-7	CASSLDRWSDEQYF	TGCGCCAGCAGCCTGGACAGGTGGTCGGACGAGCAGTACTTC
NA	NA	TRBV6-5	TRBJ2-7	CASSTTGTFYEQYF	TGTGCCAGCAGTACCACCGGGACATTTTACGAGCAGTACTTC
NA	NA	TRBV19	TRBJ2-7	CATRGSYEQYF	TGTGCCACCCGGGGTTCCTACGAGCAGTACTTC
NA	NA	TRBV11-2	TRBJ2-7	CASSLEAGFFYEQYF	TGTGCCAGCAGCTTAGAAGCAGGGTTTTTCTACGAGCAGTACTTC
NA	NA	TRBV27	TRBJ2-7	CATFGGNSYEQYF	TGTGCCACGTTCGGGGGAAACTCCTACGAGCAGTACTTC
NA	NA	TRBV27	TRBJ2-7	CASGTGVDQYF	TGTGCCAGCGGGACTGGGGTGGATCAGTACTTC
NA	NA	TRBV5-8	TRBJ2-7	CASSWDKVYEQYF	TGTGCCAGCAGCTGGGACAAAGTCTACGAGCAGTACTTC
NA	NA	TRBV9	TRBJ1-1	CASSVAARLPTEAFF	TGTGCCAGCAGCGTAGCTGCCAGGTTGCCCACTGAAGCTTTCTTT
NA	NA	TRBV27	TRBJ2-3	CASSLSDGITDTQYF	TGTGCCAGCAGTTTATCGGACGGAATCACAGATACGCAGTATTTT
NA	NA	TRBV28	TRBJ2-7	CASSLVRVGEQYF	TGTGCCAGCAGTTTGGTCAGGGTGGGCGAGCAGTACTTC
NA	NA	TRBV5-1	TRBJ2-3	CASSLYTGSSTDTQYF	TGCGCCAGCAGCTTGTATACGGGATCTAGCACAGATACGCAGTATTTT
NA	TRBD2	TRBV25-1	TRBJ2-1	CASSGGTGDGRRLNEQFF	TGTGCCAGCAGTGGGGGGACGGGTGACGGGAGGAGGTTGAATGAGCAGTTCTTC
NA	TRBD2	TRBV7-9	TRBJ2-3	CASSWRGRAHADTQYF	TGTGCCAGCAGCTGGAGAGGGAGGGCCCACGCAGATACGCAGTATTTT
once	NA	TRBV2	TRBJ1-4	CASSEDRVFEKLFF	TGTGCCAGCAGTGAAGACAGGGTTTTTGAAAAACTGTTTTTT
NA	TRBD2	TRBV5-6	TRBJ2-1	CASSYSGIEQFF	TGTGCCAGCAGCTATAGCGGGATTGAGCAGTTCTTC
NA	NA	TRBV7-2	TRBJ2-7	CASSFWGFEQYF	TGTGCCAGCAGCTTTTGGGGGTTCGAGCAGTACTTC
NA	NA	TRBV6-5	TRBJ2-3	CASSSVSPDTQYF	TGTGCCAGCAGTTCCGTTTCCCCAGATACGCAGTATTTT
once	TRBD1	TRBV6-5	TRBJ1-4	CASSQTGGDEKLFF	TGTGCCAGCAGTCAAACAGGGGGGGATGAAAAACTGTTTTTT
NA	TRBD2	TRBV15	TRBJ2-1	CATSREGTSGIKGSYNEQFF	TGTGCCACCAGCAGAGAAGGGACTAGCGGGATTAAAGGCTCCTACAATGAGCAGTTCTTC
NA	NA	TRBV7-9	TRBJ2-7	CASSPSDSGYEQYF	TGTGCCAGCAGCCCGTCAGATTCGGGCTACGAGCAGTACTTC
once	TRBD1	TRBV5-1	TRBJ2-1	CASSPRTGGFREKFF	TGCGCCAGCAGCCCTCGGACAGGGGGATTCCGGGAGAAGTTCTTC
NA	NA	TRBV14	TRBJ2-3	CASSQGTVGTDTQYF	TGTGCCAGCAGCCAAGGGACTGTCGGCACAGATACGCAGTATTTT
NA	TRBD2	TRBV10-3	TRBJ2-7	CAISEAGTSTYEQYF	TGTGCCATCAGTGAAGCCGGGACTAGCACTTACGAGCAGTACTTC
NA	TRBD2	TRBV29-1	TRBJ2-7	CSVEGGTGGPPYEQYF	TGCAGCGTTGAAGGCGGGACGGGAGGCCCTCCCTACGAGCAGTACTTC
NA	NA	TRBV29-1	TRBJ2-2	CSVEYANTGELFF	TGCAGCGTTGAATATGCGAACACCGGGGAGCTGTTTTTT
NA	NA	TRBV5-1	TRBJ2-3	CASSPEAGLSTDTQYF	TGCGCCAGCAGCCCCGAGGCAGGGCTTAGCACAGATACGCAGTATTTT
NA	TRBD1	TRBV5-6	TRBJ2-7	CASSFRYRGNEQYF	TGTGCCAGCAGCTTCCGTTACAGGGGAAACGAGCAGTACTTC
once	NA	TRBV5-1	TRBJ2-1	CASSPIGPDRQFF	TGCGCCAGCAGCCCGATCGGACCGGACCGACAGTTCTTC
NA	TRBD2	TRBV27	TRBJ2-3	CASSSPGLVEDTQYF	TGTGCCAGCAGTTCGCCGGGACTAGTCGAAGATACGCAGTATTTT
NA	NA	TRBV7-8	TRBJ1-5	CASSLEGGNNQPQHF	TGTGCCAGCAGCTTAGAAGGAGGGAACAATCAGCCCCAGCATTTT
NA	TRBD2	TRBV7-6	TRBJ2-7	CASSYQSGDIFYEQYF	TGTGCCAGCAGCTATCAGAGCGGGGATATCTTTTACGAGCAGTACTTC
NA	NA	TRBV4-2	TRBJ2-5	CASSQESGVETQYF	TGTGCCAGCAGCCAAGAGTCAGGGGTGGAGACCCAGTACTTC
NA	NA	TRBV6-1	TRBJ2-1	CASSEANLMTILGNEQFF	TGTGCCAGCAGTGAAGCGAATCTTATGACGATCTTGGGCAATGAGCAGTTCTTC
NA	TRBD2	TRBV7-6	TRBJ2-1	CASSLGGGLEGNEQFF	TGTGCCAGCAGCTTAGGGGGGGGACTAGAGGGCAATGAGCAGTTCTTC